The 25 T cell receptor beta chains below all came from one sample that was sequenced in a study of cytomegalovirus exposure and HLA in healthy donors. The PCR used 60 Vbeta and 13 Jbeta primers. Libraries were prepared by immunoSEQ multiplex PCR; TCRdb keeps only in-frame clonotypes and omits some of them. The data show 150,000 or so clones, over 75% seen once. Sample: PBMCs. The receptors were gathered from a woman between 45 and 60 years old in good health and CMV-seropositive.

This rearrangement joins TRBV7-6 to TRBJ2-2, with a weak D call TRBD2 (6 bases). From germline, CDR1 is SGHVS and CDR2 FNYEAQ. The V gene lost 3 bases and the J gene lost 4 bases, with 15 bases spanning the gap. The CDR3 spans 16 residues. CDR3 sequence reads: CASSFSGGSGTGELFF. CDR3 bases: TGTGCCAGCAGCTTTAGTGGGGGGAGTGGCACCGGGGAGCTGTTTTTT. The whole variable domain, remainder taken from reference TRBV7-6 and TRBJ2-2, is GAGVSQSPRYKVTKRGQDVALRCDPISGHVSLYWYRQALGQGPEFLTYFNYEAQQDKSGLPNDRFSAERPEGSISTLTIQRTEQRDSAMYRCASSFSGGSGTGELFFGEGSRLTVL.

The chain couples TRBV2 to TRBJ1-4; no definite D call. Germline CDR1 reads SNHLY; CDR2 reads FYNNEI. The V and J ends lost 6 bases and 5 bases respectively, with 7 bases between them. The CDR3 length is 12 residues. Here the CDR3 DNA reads TGTGCCAGCAGCGGTTACAATGAAAAACTGTTTTTT. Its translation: CASSGYNEKLFF. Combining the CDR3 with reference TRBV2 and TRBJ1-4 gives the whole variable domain EPEVTQTPSHQVTQMGQEVILRCVPISNHLYFYWYRQILGQKVEFLVSFYNNEISEKSEIFDDQFSVERPDGSNFTLKIRSTKLEDSAMYFCASSGYNEKLFFGSGTQLSVL.

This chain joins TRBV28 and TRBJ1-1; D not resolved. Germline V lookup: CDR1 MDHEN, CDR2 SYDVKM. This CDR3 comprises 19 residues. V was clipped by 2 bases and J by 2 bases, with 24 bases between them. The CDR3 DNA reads TGTGCCAGCAGTTTAAGTTACCCCGGTCATCAGGATCCAAACACTGAAGCTTTCTTT. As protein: CASSLSYPGHQDPNTEAFF.

The CDR3 loop is CSVNPTMTGSEAFF. For the CDR3, the DNA is TGCAGCGTGAATCCTACGATGACAGGGAGTGAAGCTTTCTTT. The chain links TRBV29-1 to TRBJ1-1; 7 nucleotides match TRBD1. In germline, CDR1 is SQVTM, CDR2 ANQGSEA. The length of the CDR3 is 14 residues. V shed 6 bases, J shed 7 bases, and the junction held 14 bases outside the gene matches.

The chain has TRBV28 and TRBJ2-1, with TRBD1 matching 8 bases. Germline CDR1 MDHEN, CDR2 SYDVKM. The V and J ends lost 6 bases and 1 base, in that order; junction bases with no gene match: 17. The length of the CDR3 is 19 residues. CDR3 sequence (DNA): TGTGCCAGCAGGCGGACAGGGTTGGTAGCGGCGGGGTCCTACAATGAGCAGTTCTTC. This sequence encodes CASRRTGLVAAGSYNEQFF.

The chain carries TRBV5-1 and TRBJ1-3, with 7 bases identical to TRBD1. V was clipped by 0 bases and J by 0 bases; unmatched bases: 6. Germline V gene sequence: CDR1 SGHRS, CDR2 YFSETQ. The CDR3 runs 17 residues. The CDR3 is CASSLGGQPGSGNTIYF. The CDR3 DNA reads TGCGCCAGCAGCTTGGGGGGACAGCCAGGCTCTGGAAACACCATATATTTT.

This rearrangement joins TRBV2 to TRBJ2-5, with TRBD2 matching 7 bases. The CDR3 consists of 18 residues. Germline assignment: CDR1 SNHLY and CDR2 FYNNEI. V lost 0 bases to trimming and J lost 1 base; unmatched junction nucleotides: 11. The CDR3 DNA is TGTGCCAGCAGTGAAGCGCGACTAGCCCCTGCCAGCCAAGAGACCCAGTACTTC. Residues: CASSEARLAPASQETQYF.

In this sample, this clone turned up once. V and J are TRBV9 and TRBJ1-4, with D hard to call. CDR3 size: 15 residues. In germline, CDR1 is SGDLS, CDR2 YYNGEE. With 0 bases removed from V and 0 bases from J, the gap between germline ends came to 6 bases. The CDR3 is CASSVAIATNEKLFF. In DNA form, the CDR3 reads TGTGCCAGCAGCGTAGCTATAGCAACTAATGAAAAACTGTTTTTT.

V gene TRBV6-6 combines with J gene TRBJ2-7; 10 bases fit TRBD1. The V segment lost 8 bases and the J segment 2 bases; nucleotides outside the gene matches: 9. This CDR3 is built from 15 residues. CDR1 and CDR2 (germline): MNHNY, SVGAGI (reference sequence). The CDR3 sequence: CASGKGTGAAYEQYF. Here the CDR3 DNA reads TGTGCCAGCGGTAAAGGGACAGGGGCAGCCTACGAGCAGTACTTC.

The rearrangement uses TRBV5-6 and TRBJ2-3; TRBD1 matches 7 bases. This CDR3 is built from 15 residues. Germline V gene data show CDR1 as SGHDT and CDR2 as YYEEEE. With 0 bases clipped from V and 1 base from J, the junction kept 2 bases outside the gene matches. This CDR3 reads CASSLEGAGTDTQYF. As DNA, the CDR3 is TGTGCCAGCAGCTTGGAGGGGGCTGGCACAGATACGCAGTATTTT.

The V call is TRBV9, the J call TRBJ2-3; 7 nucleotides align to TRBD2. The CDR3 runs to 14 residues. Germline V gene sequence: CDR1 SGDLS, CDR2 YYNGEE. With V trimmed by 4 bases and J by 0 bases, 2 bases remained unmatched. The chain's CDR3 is CASSMTSSTDTQYF. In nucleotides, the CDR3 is TGTGCCAGCAGCATGACTAGCAGCACAGATACGCAGTATTTT.

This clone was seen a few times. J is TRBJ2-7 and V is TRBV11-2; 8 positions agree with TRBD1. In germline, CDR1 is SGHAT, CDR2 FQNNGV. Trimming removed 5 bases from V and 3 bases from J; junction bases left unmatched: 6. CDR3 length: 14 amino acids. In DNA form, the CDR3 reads TGTGCCAGCAGCCCATGGACAGGGATCTACGAGCAGTACTTC. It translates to CASSPWTGIYEQYF.

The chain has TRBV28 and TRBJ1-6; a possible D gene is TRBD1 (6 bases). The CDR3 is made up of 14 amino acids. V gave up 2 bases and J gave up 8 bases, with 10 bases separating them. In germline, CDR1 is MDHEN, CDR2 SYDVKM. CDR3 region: CASSLQGSHSPLHF. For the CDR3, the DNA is TGTGCCAGCAGTTTACAGGGGTCACATTCACCCCTCCACTTT.

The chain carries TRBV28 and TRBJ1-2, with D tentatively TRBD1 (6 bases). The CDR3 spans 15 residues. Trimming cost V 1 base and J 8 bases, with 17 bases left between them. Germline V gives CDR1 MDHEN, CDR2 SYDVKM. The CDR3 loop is CASSLSGVNRGGYTF. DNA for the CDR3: TGTGCCAGCAGTTTATCAGGGGTAAATCGTGGGGGCTACACCTTC.

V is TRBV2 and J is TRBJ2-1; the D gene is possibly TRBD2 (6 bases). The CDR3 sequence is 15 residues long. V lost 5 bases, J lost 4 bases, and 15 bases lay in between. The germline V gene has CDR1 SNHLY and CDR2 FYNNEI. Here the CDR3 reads CASSSSGGPYNEQFF. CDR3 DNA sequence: TGTGCCAGCAGTTCATCCGGGGGACCTTACAATGAGCAGTTCTTC.

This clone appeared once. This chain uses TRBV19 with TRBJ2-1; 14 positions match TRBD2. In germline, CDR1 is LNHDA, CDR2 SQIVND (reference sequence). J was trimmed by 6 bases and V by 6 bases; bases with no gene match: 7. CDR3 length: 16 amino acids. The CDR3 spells CASRDRGLAGANEQFF. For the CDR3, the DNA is TGTGCCAGTAGGGACCGGGGACTAGCGGGAGCCAATGAGCAGTTCTTC.

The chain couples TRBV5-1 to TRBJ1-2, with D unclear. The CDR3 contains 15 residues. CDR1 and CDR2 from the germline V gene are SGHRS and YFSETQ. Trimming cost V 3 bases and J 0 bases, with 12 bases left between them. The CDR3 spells CASSSSEESNYGYTF. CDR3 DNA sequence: TGCGCCAGCAGCTCTTCAGAGGAGTCTAACTATGGCTACACCTTC.

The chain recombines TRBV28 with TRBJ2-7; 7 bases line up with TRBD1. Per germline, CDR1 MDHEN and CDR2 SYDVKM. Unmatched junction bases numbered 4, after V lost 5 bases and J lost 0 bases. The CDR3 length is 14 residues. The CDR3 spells CASSGGQSSYEQYF. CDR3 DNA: TGTGCCAGCAGTGGGGGACAGAGCTCCTACGAGCAGTACTTC.

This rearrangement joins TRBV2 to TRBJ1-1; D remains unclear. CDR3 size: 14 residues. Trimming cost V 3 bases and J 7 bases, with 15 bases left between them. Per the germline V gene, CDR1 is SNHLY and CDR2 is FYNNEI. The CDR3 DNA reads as TGTGCCAGCAGTGATATGGTGAAACTCTATGAAGCTTTCTTT. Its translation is CASSDMVKLYEAFF.

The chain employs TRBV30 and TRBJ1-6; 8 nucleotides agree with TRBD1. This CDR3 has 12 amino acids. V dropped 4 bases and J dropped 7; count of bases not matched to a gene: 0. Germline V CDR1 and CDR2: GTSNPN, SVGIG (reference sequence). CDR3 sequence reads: CAWTGGNSPLHF. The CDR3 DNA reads TGTGCCTGGACAGGGGGCAATTCACCCCTCCACTTT.

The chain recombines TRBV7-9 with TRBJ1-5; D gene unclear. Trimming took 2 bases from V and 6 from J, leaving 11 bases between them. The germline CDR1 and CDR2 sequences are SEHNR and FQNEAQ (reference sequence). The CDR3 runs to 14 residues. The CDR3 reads CASSLTGEAQPQHF. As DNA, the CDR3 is TGTGCCAGCAGCTTAACTGGGGAGGCTCAGCCCCAGCATTTT.

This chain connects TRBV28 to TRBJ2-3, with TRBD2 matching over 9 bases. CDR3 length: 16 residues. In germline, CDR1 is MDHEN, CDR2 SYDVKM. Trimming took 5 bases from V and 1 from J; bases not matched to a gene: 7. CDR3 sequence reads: CASSNPKRGGTDTQYF. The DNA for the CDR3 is TGTGCCAGCAGTAACCCTAAGCGGGGGGGCACAGATACGCAGTATTTT.

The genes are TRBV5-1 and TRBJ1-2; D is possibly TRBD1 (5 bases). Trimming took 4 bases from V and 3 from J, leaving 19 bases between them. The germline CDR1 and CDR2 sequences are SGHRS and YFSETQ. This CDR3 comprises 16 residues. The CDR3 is CASSMAPEQAYYGYTF. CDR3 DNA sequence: TGCGCCAGCAGCATGGCCCCCGAACAGGCGTACTATGGCTACACCTTC.

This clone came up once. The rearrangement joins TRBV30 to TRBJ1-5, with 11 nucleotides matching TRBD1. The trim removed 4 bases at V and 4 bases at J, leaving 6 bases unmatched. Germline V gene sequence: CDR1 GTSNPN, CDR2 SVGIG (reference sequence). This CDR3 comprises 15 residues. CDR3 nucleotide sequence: TGTGCCTGGACTCCAGGGACAGGGGGAAATCAGCCCCAGCATTTT. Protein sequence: CAWTPGTGGNQPQHF.

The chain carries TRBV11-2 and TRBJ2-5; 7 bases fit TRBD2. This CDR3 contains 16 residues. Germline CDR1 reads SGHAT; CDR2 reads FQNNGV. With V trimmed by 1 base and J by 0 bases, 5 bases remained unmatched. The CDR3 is CASSLVVSGYQETQYF. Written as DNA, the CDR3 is TGTGCCAGCAGCTTAGTAGTTAGCGGGTACCAAGAGACCCAGTACTTC.